This record covers a single T cell receptor (beta chain). Its antigen is currently unknown. This CDR3 contains 14 residues. Trimming cost V 1 base and J 4 bases, with 8 bases left between them. The V gene's germline CDR1 is ENHRY and CDR2 SYGVKD. This entry comes from a study of T cells after posttransplantation cyclophosphamide. Overall study findings and caveats: Recipient CMV seropositivity and CMV reactivation strongly tracked TRB clonality. Donor CD8+ memory clones often dominated recipient blood repertoires at later times. Blood and skin or GI T cell repertoires showed limited TRB overlap.

Sequencing was performed with immunoSEQ multiplex PCR; in TCRdb, only in-frame clones are kept and a portion is missing. The profile shows 35,000 to 50,000 clones, around 91% of them singletons. A marrow graft followed busulfan-fludarabine conditioning, with cyclophosphamide on days +3 and +4. Sequences were derived from PBMCs, sampled roughly 59 days after allogeneic stem cell transplant with posttransplant cyclophosphamide. The J gene is TRBJ1-5, the V gene TRBV10-3, with D unclear. The sequence derives from a male patient aged 60-69 years who received an allogeneic stem cell transplant from a related donor and was CMV-positive. These T cells may partly come from the graft donor. The CDR3 loop is CAISEWRDNQPQHF. The DNA for the CDR3 is TGTGCCATCAGTGAGTGGAGGGATAATCAGCCCCAGCATTTT.